The following is a T cell receptor (beta chain) sequence with its context. Sequenced by immunoSEQ multiplex PCR; TCRdb stores in-frame clones only, minus some. The sample carries 99,000 or so clones, about 96% recorded once. The sample originates from a study of technical replicates of blood from a few donors. The CDR3 is 15 amino acids. Unmatched junction bases numbered 4, after V lost 6 bases and J lost 1 base. Germline V gene data show CDR1 as MGHRA and CDR2 as YSYEKL. The sequencing input was T cells isolated from PBMCs. The chain employs TRBV4-1 and TRBJ1-5, with 9 bases that match TRBD1. The sequence came from a human donor in good health. This CDR3 reads CASRTGGESNQPQHF. DNA of the CDR3: TGCGCCAGCAGAACAGGGGGCGAGAGCAATCAGCCCCAGCATTTT.